Here is one TCR beta chain with its context. Its cognate antigen is unknown. This sample was included in a study of cytomegalovirus exposure and HLA in healthy donors. Study findings and constraints: Later analysis suggested most CMV-associated TCR beta chains were HLA-restricted.

CDR3 length: 14 residues. Germline loops: CDR1 SGHVS, CDR2 FNYEAQ. V was clipped by 1 base and J by 7 bases, with 12 bases between them. PCR amplification relied on 60 Vbeta primers (plus 13 Jbeta primers). Sequencing was performed with immunoSEQ multiplex PCR; in TCRdb, only in-frame clones are kept and a portion is missing. The repertoire has 120,000 or so clones, about 71% of them found once; the top ten carry 3.3%. The sequenced material came from PBMCs. The clonotype originates from a woman between 45 and 65 years old in good health and CMV-seronegative. The gene calls are TRBV7-6 and TRBJ2-3; D unclear. The CDR3 loop is CASSLGPLGNTQYF. The CDR3 nucleotides read TGTGCCAGCAGCTTAGGCCCCCTAGGAAATACGCAGTATTTT.